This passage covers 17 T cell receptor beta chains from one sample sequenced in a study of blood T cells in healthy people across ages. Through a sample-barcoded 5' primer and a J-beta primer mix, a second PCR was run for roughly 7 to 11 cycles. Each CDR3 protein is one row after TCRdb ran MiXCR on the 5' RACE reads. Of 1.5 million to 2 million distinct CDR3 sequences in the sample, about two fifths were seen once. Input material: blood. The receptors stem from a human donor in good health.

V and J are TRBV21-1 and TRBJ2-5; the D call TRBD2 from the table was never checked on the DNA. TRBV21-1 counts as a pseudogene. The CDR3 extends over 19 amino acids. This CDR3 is CASSKVGGPDQGVFGTQYF. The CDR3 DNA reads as TGTGCCAGCAGCAAAGTCGGGGGGCCCGACCAGGGCGTTTTCGGGACCCAGTACTTC.

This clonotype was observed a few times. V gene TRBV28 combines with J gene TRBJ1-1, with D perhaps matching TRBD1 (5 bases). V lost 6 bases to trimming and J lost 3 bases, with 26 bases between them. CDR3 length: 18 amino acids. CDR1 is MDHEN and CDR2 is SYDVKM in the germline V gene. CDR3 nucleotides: TGTGCCAGCAGATTCTTTGGGGGGACCTATTTGAGGGACACTGAAGCTTTCTTT. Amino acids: CASRFFGGTYLRDTEAFF.

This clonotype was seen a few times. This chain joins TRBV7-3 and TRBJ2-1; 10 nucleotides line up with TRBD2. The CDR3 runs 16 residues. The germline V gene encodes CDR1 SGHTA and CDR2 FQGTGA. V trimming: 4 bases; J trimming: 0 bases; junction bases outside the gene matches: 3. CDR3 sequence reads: CASSSSGGNSYNEQFF. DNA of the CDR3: TGTGCCAGCAGCTCTAGCGGGGGTAACTCCTACAATGAGCAGTTCTTC.

CDR3 loop: CASSLLDRGWFQPQHF. For the CDR3, the DNA is TGTGCCAGCAGTTTATTAGACAGGGGGTGGTTTCAGCCCCAGCATTTT. This chain links TRBV6-2 or TRBV6-3 with TRBJ1-5, with 9 bases that match TRBD1. From germline, CDR1 is MNHEY and CDR2 SVGEGT. J was trimmed by 6 bases and V by 4 bases; bases with no gene match: 10. The CDR3 spans 16 residues.

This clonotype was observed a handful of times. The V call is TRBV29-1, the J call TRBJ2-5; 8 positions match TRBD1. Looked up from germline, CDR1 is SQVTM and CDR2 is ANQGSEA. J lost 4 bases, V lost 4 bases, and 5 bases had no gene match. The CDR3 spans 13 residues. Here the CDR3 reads CSVGEGQGETQYF. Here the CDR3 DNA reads TGCAGCGTTGGAGAAGGACAGGGAGAGACCCAGTACTTC.

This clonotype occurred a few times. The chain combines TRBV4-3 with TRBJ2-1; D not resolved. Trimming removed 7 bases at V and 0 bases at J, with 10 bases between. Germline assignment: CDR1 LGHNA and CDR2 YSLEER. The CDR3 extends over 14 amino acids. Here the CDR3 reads CASMGDRSYNEQFF. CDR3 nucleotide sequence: TGCGCCAGCATGGGCGACCGCTCCTACAATGAGCAGTTCTTC.

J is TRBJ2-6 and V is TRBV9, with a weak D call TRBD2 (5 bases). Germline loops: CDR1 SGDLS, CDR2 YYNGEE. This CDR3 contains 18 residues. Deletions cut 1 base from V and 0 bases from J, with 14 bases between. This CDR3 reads CASSVMDGIYSGANVLTF. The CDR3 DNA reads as TGTGCCAGCAGCGTAATGGACGGGATATACTCTGGGGCCAACGTCCTGACTTTC.

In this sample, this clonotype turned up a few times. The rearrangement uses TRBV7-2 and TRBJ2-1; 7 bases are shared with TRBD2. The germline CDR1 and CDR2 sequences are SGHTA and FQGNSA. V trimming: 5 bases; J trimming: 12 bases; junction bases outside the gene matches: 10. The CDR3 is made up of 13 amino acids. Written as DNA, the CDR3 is TGTGCCAGCAGCCCCGGGAGGCTAGGTGGGCAGTTCTTC. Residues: CASSPGRLGGQFF.

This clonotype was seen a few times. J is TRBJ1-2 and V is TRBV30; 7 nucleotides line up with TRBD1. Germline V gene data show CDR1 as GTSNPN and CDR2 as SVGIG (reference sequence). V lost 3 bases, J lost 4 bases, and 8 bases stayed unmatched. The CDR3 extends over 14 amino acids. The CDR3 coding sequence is TGTGCCTGGAGACCCAAAGGGGGCGCCTATGGCTACACCTTC. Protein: CAWRPKGGAYGYTF. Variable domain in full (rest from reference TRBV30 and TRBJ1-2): SQTIHQWPATLVQPVGSPLSLECTVEGTSNPNLYWYRQAAGRGLQLLFYSVGIGQISSEVPQNLSASRPQDRQFILSSKKLLLSDSGFYLCAWRPKGGAYGYTFGSGTRLTVV.

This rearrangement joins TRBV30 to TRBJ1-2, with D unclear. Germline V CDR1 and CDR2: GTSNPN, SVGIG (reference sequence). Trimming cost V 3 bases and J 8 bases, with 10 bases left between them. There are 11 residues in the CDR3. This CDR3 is CAWSGSEGYTF. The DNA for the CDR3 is TGTGCCTGGAGCGGCTCGGAAGGCTACACCTTC.

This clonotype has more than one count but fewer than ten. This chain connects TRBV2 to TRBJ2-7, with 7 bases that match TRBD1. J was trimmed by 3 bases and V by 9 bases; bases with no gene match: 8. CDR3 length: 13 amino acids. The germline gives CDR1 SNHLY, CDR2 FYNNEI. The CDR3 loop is CASLTGNHYEQYF. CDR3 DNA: TGTGCCAGTCTGACAGGGAACCACTACGAGCAGTACTTC. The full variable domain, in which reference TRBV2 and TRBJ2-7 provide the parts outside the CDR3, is EPEVTQTPSHQVTQMGQEVILRCVPISNHLYFYWYRQILGQKVEFLVSFYNNEISEKSEIFDDQFSVERPDGSNFTLKIRSTKLEDSAMYFCASLTGNHYEQYFGPGTRLTVT.

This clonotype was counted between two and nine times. CDR3 sequence (DNA): TGTGCCAGCAGCTTAGCGGGCGGGGCGCCAGATACGCAGTATTTT. Residues: CASSLAGGAPDTQYF. This chain joins TRBV7-6 and TRBJ2-3; tentative D call: TRBD2 (6 bases). CDR1 and CDR2 from the germline V gene are SGHVS and FNYEAQ. The ends were cut back, 0 bases at V and 4 bases at J, with 11 bases in the middle. The CDR3 covers 15 residues.

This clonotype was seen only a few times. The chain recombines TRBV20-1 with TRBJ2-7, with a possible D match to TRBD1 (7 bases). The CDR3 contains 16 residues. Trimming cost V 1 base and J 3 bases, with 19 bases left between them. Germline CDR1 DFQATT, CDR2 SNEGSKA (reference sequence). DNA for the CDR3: TGCAGTGCTAGAGGTTTTATTGGGACAGCGGGCTACGAGCAGTACTTC. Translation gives CSARGFIGTAGYEQYF.

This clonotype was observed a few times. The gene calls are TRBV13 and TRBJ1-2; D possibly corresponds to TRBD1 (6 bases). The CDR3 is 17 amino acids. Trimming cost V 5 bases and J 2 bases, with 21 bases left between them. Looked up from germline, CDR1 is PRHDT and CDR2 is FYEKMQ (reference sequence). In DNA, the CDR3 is TGTGCCAGCAGCCGAGGGGGGGTAAGGACCCTCAACTATGGCTACACCTTC. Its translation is CASSRGGVRTLNYGYTF.

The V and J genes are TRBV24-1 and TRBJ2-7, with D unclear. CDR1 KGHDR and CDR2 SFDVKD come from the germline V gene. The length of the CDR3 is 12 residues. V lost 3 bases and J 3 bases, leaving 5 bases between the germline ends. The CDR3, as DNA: TGTGCCACCAGTGATGAACGCTACGAGCAGTACTTC. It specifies CATSDERYEQYF.

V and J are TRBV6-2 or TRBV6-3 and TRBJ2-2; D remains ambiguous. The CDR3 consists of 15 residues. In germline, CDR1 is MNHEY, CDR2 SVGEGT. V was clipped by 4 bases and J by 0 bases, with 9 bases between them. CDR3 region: CASSFGLTNTGELFF. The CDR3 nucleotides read TGTGCCAGCAGTTTTGGTCTGACGAACACCGGGGAGCTGTTTTTT.

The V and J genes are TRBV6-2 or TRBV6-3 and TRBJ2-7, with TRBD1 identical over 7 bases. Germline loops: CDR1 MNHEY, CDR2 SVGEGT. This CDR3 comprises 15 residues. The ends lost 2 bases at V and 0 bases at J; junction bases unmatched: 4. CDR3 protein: CASSYRTGTSYEQYF. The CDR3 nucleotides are TGTGCCAGCAGTTACCGGACAGGAACCTCCTACGAGCAGTACTTC.